The subject of this entry is one T cell receptor beta chain. As yet, its antigen is unknown. This entry is derived from a study of cytomegalovirus exposure and HLA in healthy donors. Study-wide points: In a later analysis, the majority of CMV-associated beta chains seemingly showed HLA restriction. The study recorded 164 TCR beta chains that were cytomegalovirus-associated.

Primers: 60 Vbeta forward and 13 Jbeta reverse. As originally analysed: Later analysis identified roughly 84 million unique TCR beta chains, about 11 million shared. Generated by immunoSEQ multiplex PCR, the TCRdb table keeps only in-frame clones and is missing some. The V and J calls and the clone size are those of that table, but D and trimming were determined from the DNA. The sample records roughly 110,000 clones, 60% to 80% being singletons. CDR3 length: 18 amino acids. Trimming left V 4 bases short and J 1 base short, with 22 bases between. From germline, CDR1 is LGHNA and CDR2 YNFKEQ. The sample comprised PBMCs. This TCR was sampled from a boy aged 5-17 years in good health and CMV-seronegative. V gene TRBV4-2 combines with J gene TRBJ2-5; tentative D call: TRBD2 (5 bases). The CDR3 DNA follows: TGTGCCAGCAGCCGACAAGGGCTCGCGGGCTCATTCCAAGAGACCCAGTACTTC. This sequence encodes CASSRQGLAGSFQETQYF.